This is a list of T cell receptor beta chains from one sample in a study of technical replicates of blood from several donors. Clones were sequenced by immunoSEQ multiplex PCR, and TCRdb holds only the in-frame ones, with some missing. The sample consists of 75,000 to 90,000 clones, roughly 96% of them appearing once. The sequenced material came from T cells isolated from PBMCs. The receptors were sampled from a human donor in good health. The CDR3 runs from the conserved cysteine through the conserved F or W. Fields, in order: CDR3 length, J gene, V gene, CDR3 protein.

14 | TRBJ1-2 | TRBV11-2 | CASSLTGGEYGYTF
15 | TRBJ1-1 | TRBV10-3 | CAISGGRALNTEAFF
15 | TRBJ2-1 | TRBV9 | CASSLTGTGYNEQFF
13 | TRBJ2-5 | TRBV9 | CASSVQAEETQYF
18 | TRBJ2-6 | TRBV13 | CASSNAQSRRTGANVLTF
14 | TRBJ1-2 | TRBV28 | CASRLIRGAYGYTF
15 | TRBJ1-5 | TRBV5-5 | CASSLDAGGNQPQHF
17 | TRBJ2-7 | TRBV15 | CATSRDWRQGASYEQYF
15 | TRBJ2-7 | TRBV4-3 | CASSQDRTPYYEQYF
13 | TRBJ2-2 | TRBV7-9 | CATGTGYTGELFF
14 | TRBJ2-1 | TRBV30 | CAWVLRDVYNEQFF
13 | TRBJ2-7 | TRBV6-4 | CASSDSGGDEQYF
18 | TRBJ2-2 | TRBV12-5 | CASGLVLGTGGNIGELFF
13 | TRBJ1-1 | TRBV29-1 | CSVWSFGADEAFF
15 | TRBJ1-4 | TRBV4-1 | CASSQEGTLNEKLFF
15 | TRBJ2-7 | TRBV6-1 | CASSEAHSGIYEQYF